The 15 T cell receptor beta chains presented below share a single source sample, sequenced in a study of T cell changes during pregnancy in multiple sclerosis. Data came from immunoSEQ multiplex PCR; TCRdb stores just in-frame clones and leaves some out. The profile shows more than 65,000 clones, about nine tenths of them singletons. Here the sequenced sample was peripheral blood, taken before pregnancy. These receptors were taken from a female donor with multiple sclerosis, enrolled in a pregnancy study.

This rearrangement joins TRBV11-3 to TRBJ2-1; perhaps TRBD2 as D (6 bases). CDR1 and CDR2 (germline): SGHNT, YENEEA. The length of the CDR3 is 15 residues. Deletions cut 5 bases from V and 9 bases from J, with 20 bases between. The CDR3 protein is CASSPNRRGGGEQFF. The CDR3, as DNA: TGTGCCAGCAGCCCGAACCGGCGGGGTGGTGGTGAGCAGTTCTTC.

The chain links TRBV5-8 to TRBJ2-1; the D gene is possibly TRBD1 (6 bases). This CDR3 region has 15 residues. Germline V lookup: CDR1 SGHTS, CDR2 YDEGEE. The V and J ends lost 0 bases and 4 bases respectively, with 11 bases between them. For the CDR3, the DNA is TGTGCCAGCAGCTTGGCGGCAGGGGAATACAATGAGCAGTTCTTC. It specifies CASSLAAGEYNEQFF.

CDR3: CASSVQENSYEQYF. The CDR3 bases are TGTGCCAGCAGCGTGCAGGAAAACTCCTACGAGCAGTACTTC. V and J are TRBV9 and TRBJ2-7; no clear D. The CDR3 sequence is 14 residues long. Between the trimmed V and J ends, which lost 2 bases and 0 bases, there was a span of 9 bases. Germline V CDR1 and CDR2: SGDLS, YYNGEE.

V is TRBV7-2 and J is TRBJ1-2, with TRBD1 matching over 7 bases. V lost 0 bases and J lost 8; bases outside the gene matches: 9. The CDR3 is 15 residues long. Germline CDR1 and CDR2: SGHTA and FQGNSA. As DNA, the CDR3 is TGTGCCAGCAGCTTAGCAGGGACAGCGGGAGGCGGCTACACCTTC. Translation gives CASSLAGTAGGGYTF.

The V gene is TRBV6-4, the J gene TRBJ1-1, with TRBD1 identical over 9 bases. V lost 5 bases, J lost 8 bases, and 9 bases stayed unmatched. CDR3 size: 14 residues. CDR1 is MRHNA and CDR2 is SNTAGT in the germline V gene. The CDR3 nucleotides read TGTGCCAGCAGTCCCGGGACAGGGATATCAGAAGCTTTCTTT. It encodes CASSPGTGISEAFF.

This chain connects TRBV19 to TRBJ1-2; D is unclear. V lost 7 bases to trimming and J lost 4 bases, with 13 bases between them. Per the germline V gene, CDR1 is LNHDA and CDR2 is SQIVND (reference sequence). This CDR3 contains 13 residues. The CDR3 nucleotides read TGTGCCAGTACAGTCGATGGTTCCTATGGCTACACCTTC. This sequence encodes CASTVDGSYGYTF.

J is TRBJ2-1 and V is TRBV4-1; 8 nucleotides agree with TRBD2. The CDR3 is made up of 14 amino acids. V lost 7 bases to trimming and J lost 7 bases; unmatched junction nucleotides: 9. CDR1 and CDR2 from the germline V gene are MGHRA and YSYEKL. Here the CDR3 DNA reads TGCGCCAGCACGCCGGGAGGGCCGGGTAATGAGCAGTTCTTC. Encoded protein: CASTPGGPGNEQFF.

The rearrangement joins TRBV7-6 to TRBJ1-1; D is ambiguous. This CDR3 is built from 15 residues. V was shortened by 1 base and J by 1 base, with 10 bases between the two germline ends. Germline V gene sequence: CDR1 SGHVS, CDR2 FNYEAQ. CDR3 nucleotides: TGTGCCAGCAGCTTAGGGTCAAGCGAGAACACTGAAGCTTTCTTT. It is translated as CASSLGSSENTEAFF.

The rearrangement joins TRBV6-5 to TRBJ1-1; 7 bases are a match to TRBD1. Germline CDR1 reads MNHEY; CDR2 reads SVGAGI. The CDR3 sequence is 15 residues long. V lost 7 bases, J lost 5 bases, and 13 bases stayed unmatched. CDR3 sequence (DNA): TGTGCCAGCACCTTAAGGACAGGAGTGGTGACTGAAGCTTTCTTT. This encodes CASTLRTGVVTEAFF.

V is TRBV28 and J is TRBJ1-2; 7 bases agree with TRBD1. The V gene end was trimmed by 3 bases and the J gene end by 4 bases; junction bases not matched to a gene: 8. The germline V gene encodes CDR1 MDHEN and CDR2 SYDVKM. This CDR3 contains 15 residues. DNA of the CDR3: TGTGCCAGCAGTTTTCCAGGACAGGTCCGCTATGGCTACACCTTC. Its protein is CASSFPGQVRYGYTF.

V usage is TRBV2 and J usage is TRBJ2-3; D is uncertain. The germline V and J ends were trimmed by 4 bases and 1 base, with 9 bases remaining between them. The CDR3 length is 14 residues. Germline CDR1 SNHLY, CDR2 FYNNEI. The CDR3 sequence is CASSVVPGTDTQYF. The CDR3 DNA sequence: TGTGCCAGCAGTGTCGTCCCCGGCACAGATACGCAGTATTTT.

CDR3 region: CAWSLLRPSGSSSYEQYF. In DNA, the CDR3 is TGTGCCTGGAGCCTACTTAGGCCTAGCGGGAGCAGCTCCTACGAGCAGTACTTC. The chain uses TRBV30 and TRBJ2-7; the match to TRBD2 covers 10 bases. Germline V gives CDR1 GTSNPN, CDR2 SVGIG (reference sequence). The length of the CDR3 is 18 residues. V was clipped by 3 bases and J by 0 bases; unmatched bases: 14.

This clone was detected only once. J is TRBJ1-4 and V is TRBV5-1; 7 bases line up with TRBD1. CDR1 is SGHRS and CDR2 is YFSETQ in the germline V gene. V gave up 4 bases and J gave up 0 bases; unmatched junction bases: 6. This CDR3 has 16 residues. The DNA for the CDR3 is TGCGCCAGCAGCCTCGGGACAGATACAACTAATGAAAAACTGTTTTTT. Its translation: CASSLGTDTTNEKLFF.

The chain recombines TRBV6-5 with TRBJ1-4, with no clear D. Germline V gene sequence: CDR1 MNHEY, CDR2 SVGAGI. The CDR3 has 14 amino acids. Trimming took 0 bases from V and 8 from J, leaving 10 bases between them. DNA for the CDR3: TGTGCCAGCAGTTACTCTTTAGCCCCGGAAAAACTGTTTTTT. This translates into CASSYSLAPEKLFF.

The CDR3 DNA sequence: TGCGCCAGCAGTTCCCCAGGGGGCGCGTTTGGTGAGGGTGAGCAGTTCTTC. It is translated as CASSSPGGAFGEGEQFF. The rearrangement joins TRBV5-1 to TRBJ2-1; TRBD1 aligns across 8 bases. V lost 5 bases, J lost 9 bases, and 19 bases stayed unmatched. Germline V gene sequence: CDR1 SGHRS, CDR2 YFSETQ. The CDR3 is 17 residues long.